This TCR beta chain was recovered during a study of cytomegalovirus exposure and HLA in healthy donors. With regard to this clone: Its antigen is undetermined.

The germline V gene has CDR1 SGHAT and CDR2 FQDESV (reference sequence). Trimming took off 4 bases at V and 0 bases at J, with 9 bases between the two ends. The CDR3 runs to 14 residues. A multiplex PCR was run with 60 Vbeta primers and 13 Jbeta primers. Using immunoSEQ multiplex PCR, the repertoire was profiled, and TCRdb retains in-frame clones only, with some absent. The sample records approximately 100,000 clones, about 71% being singletons. Study-wide points: One variant, a missense change in DCLRE1C, was linked in a later analysis to TCR beta V- and J-gene trimming.

This sequence was found in a boy younger than 18 in good health and CMV-seronegative. The source material was PBMCs. The chain employs TRBV11-1 and TRBJ1-2, with D tentatively TRBD1 (6 bases). The CDR3 DNA is TGTGCCAGCAGCTCAGGGGCTACTAACTATGGCTACACCTTC. It translates to CASSSGATNYGYTF.